This is a list of T cell receptor beta chains from one sample in a study of T cell responses to AZD1222 COVID-19 vaccine. Using immunoSEQ multiplex PCR, the repertoire was profiled, and TCRdb retains in-frame clones only, with some absent. The sample records about 140,000 clones, 90% to 95% being singletons. The sequencing used peripheral blood, collected 28 days after the second AZD1222 dose. The source is an adult who received the AZD1222 COVID-19 vaccine. The conserved cysteine and the conserved F or W are not part of the CDR3 here.

>TRBV7-9|TRBJ1-5
ASSLTGLRNQPQH
>TRBV11-1|TRBJ1-2
ASSRTGGAGYT
>TRBV9|TRBJ1-4
ASSAGTGREKLF
>TRBV5-6|TRBJ2-3
ASSHGSGDTQY
>TRBV6-5|TRBJ2-1
ASSYSITAGHNEQF
>TRBV7-2|TRBJ2-2
ASSWGWDGELF
>TRBV7-6|TRBJ2-2
ASSLAGTSPTGELF
>TRBV2|TRBJ1-5
ASSALLGRGNQPQH
>TRBV11-2|TRBJ1-1
ASSLDLGGTEAF
>TRBV9|TRBJ1-1
ASSVVGGNTEAF
>TRBV12-2|TRBJ2-7
ASRSTGTSLYEQY
>TRBV18|TRBJ1-2
ASSAGSNYGYT
>TRBV28|TRBJ2-1
ASSLRNEQF
>TRBV30|TRBJ1-4
AWSPGIGINEKLF
>TRBV6-5|TRBJ1-2
ASTISVDYGYT
>TRBV23-1|TRBJ2-3
ANTDRSSTDTQY
>TRBV11-3|TRBJ2-3
ASSPTPGAHTQY
>TRBV5-8|TRBJ2-3
ASSLFYTDTQY
>TRBV6-2/TRBV6-3|TRBJ1-2
ASSLWDRGYT
>TRBV21-1|TRBJ1-1
ASSKNPFPGFIQAF
>TRBV29-1|TRBJ2-7
SVTLGRPDHEQY
>TRBV5-1|TRBJ1-4
ASSVGLNEKLF
>TRBV7-9|TRBJ2-5
ASSLPIRTVGETQY
>TRBV27|TRBJ2-6
ASSSPRGSGANVLT
>TRBV7-2|TRBJ2-2
ASSFLGQSTGELF
>TRBV2|TRBJ1-1
ATGGGRREAF
>TRBV18|TRBJ1-2
ASSPRQGAYGYT
>TRBV4-1|TRBJ1-2
ASSRLRDRATSNYGYT
>TRBV5-4|TRBJ2-3
ASSPAGGGLY
>TRBV28|TRBJ1-1
ASSSPGTGGMDEAF
>TRBV3-1/TRBV3-2|TRBJ1-5
ASSQDRGLLSQPQH
>TRBV12-3/TRBV12-4|TRBJ1-1
ASTGPYTEAF
>TRBV11-2|TRBJ2-7
ASSFSGTGLDEQY
>TRBV11-1|TRBJ2-7
ASSLVTLSSYEQY
>TRBV28|TRBJ1-5
ASRPLDSFNQPQH
>TRBV6-5|TRBJ1-6
ASRKGSSYNSPLH
>TRBV4-3|TRBJ2-3
ASSSRMGSDTDTQY
>TRBV28|TRBJ1-1
ASSSRRGAF
>TRBV5-8|TRBJ1-2
ASSLTGLGYGYT
>TRBV7-6|TRBJ2-7
ASSQIAGEIHEQY
>TRBV5-1|TRBJ2-7
ASSLPGLAGAYEQY
>TRBV5-6|TRBJ1-3
ASSFNTAGNTIY
>TRBV2|TRBJ1-4
ASSVETLNEKLF
>TRBV5-1|TRBJ2-5
ASSLGVGEETQY
>TRBV7-2|TRBJ1-3
ASSLVTRTVSSGNTIY
>TRBV4-1|TRBJ1-1
ASRLGGFGSEAF
>TRBV29-1|TRBJ1-2
SVVLRDRGIYPT
>TRBV27|TRBJ2-7
ASSLTGGEQY
>TRBV9|TRBJ2-3
ASSPGLARGDTQY
>TRBV5-5|TRBJ2-7
ASSLRTGDRYEQY
>TRBV23-1|TRBJ2-7
ASSRGEQY
>TRBV27|TRBJ2-6
ASSDRESSGANVLT
>TRBV10-2|TRBJ1-1
ASRGGGRNTEAF